A selection of T cell receptor beta chains follows, all from one sample in a study of shared clonotypes between healthy human individuals. Libraries were prepared by immunoSEQ multiplex PCR; TCRdb keeps only in-frame clonotypes and omits some of them. The sample has some 2.1 million clones; roughly 94% are singletons. The material sequenced was naive CD4+ T cells sorted from blood. These receptors came from a man younger than 35 in good health. CDR3s include the opening cysteine and the closing phenylalanine or tryptophan. The D gene is left open where the match is weak. Rows give clone size only sometimes, using once, few, many, or a class for an expanded clone.

J: TRBJ1-5; D: -; V: TRBV28; size: -; CDR3: CASSTRTEPNQPQHF; DNA: TGTGCCAGCAGTACTAGGACCGAACCCAATCAGCCCCAGCATTTT
J: TRBJ1-6; D: TRBD1; V: TRBV4-1; size: -; CDR3: CASSQDPPAGGFNSPLHF; DNA: TGCGCCAGCAGCCAAGATCCGCCCGCAGGGGGTTTTAATTCACCCCTCCACTTT
J: TRBJ1-1; D: -; V: TRBV7-2; size: many; CDR3: CASSSGRQNTEAFF; DNA: TGTGCCAGCAGCTCAGGGAGGCAGAACACTGAAGCTTTCTTT
J: TRBJ1-1; D: TRBD1; V: TRBV2; size: -; CDR3: CASSEPVGGPRADTEAFF; DNA: TGTGCCAGCAGTGAACCCGTAGGGGGCCCACGGGCCGACACTGAAGCTTTCTTT
J: TRBJ1-3; D: TRBD1; V: TRBV18; size: -; CDR3: CASWRQGSGNTIYF; DNA: TGTGCCAGCTGGAGACAGGGCTCTGGAAACACCATATATTTT
J: TRBJ2-5; D: -; V: TRBV7-9; size: once; CDR3: CASSLVSTQETQYF; DNA: TGTGCCAGCAGCTTAGTGTCTACCCAGGAGACCCAGTACTTC
J: TRBJ2-3; D: -; V: TRBV9; size: -; CDR3: CASSSEARPSTDTQYF; DNA: TGTGCCAGCAGCTCTGAAGCGAGGCCTAGCACAGATACGCAGTATTTT
J: TRBJ2-5; D: -; V: TRBV30; size: -; CDR3: CAWSPFDRQETQYF; DNA: TGTGCCTGGAGCCCCTTTGACAGACAAGAGACCCAGTACTTC
J: TRBJ1-2; D: -; V: TRBV5-6; size: -; CDR3: CASSSLRGVGYTF; DNA: TGTGCCAGCAGCTCCCTGCGGGGGGTAGGCTACACCTTC
J: TRBJ2-7; D: TRBD2; V: TRBV6-1; size: -; CDR3: CASRPVEAGVYEQYF; DNA: TGTGCCAGCAGGCCCGTCGAGGCGGGGGTATACGAGCAGTACTTC
J: TRBJ1-1; D: TRBD1; V: TRBV28; size: -; CDR3: CASSSQGGQGQGSTEAFF; DNA: TGTGCCAGCAGTTCCCAAGGGGGACAGGGCCAAGGGAGCACTGAAGCTTTCTTT
J: TRBJ2-1; D: TRBD2; V: TRBV19; size: once; CDR3: CASSMVSGAPGYNEQFF; DNA: TGTGCCAGTAGTATGGTTAGCGGGGCCCCCGGGTACAATGAGCAGTTCTTC
J: TRBJ2-5; D: TRBD2; V: TRBV7-9; size: -; CDR3: CASSLKPSGRGQETQYF; DNA: TGTGCCAGCAGCTTAAAGCCTAGCGGGAGAGGTCAAGAGACCCAGTACTTC
J: TRBJ2-3; D: TRBD2; V: TRBV5-1; size: -; CDR3: CASSLASGTTDTQYF; DNA: TGCGCCAGCAGTTTGGCTAGCGGTACTACAGATACGCAGTATTTT
J: TRBJ2-7; D: TRBD1; V: TRBV7-6; size: -; CDR3: CASSAGTGPPYEQYF; DNA: TGTGCCAGCAGCGCCGGGACAGGCCCCCCATACGAGCAGTACTTC
J: TRBJ1-6; D: -; V: TRBV7-2; size: once; CDR3: CASSPPNGYYNSPLHF; DNA: TGTGCCAGCAGCCCTCCGAACGGATATTATAATTCACCCCTCCACTTT
J: TRBJ2-1; D: -; V: TRBV5-1; size: -; CDR3: CASSLAPGPYNEQFF; DNA: TGCGCCAGCAGCTTGGCCCCGGGACCCTACAATGAGCAGTTCTTC
J: TRBJ1-3; D: -; V: TRBV27; size: -; CDR3: CASSLRGSGRVGGNTIYF; DNA: TGTGCCAGCAGTTTAAGAGGTTCGGGGAGGGTGGGTGGAAACACCATATATTTT
J: TRBJ1-2; D: TRBD1; V: TRBV7-2; size: -; CDR3: CASSLAGTGSNYGYTF; DNA: TGTGCCAGCAGCTTAGCTGGGACAGGCTCAAACTATGGCTACACCTTC
J: TRBJ2-7; D: TRBD2; V: TRBV11-2; size: -; CDR3: CASSLRLAGNNEQYF; DNA: TGTGCCAGCAGCTTAAGACTAGCGGGAAACAACGAGCAGTACTTC
J: TRBJ1-2; D: -; V: TRBV6-5; size: once; CDR3: CATRRGSNYGYTF; DNA: TGTGCCACTCGGCGGGGGAGTAACTATGGCTACACCTTC
J: TRBJ1-1; D: TRBD1; V: TRBV5-1; size: -; CDR3: CASSLGDKGARGTEAFF; DNA: TGCGCCAGCAGCTTGGGAGATAAGGGGGCGCGTGGCACTGAAGCTTTCTTT
J: TRBJ2-4; D: -; V: TRBV13; size: -; CDR3: CASSRRDGANIQYF; DNA: TGTGCCAGCAGCCGCCGGGACGGAGCAAACATTCAGTACTTC
J: TRBJ2-2; D: -; V: TRBV9; size: -; CDR3: CASSYLGGLNTGELFF; DNA: TGTGCCAGCAGCTACCTCGGGGGCCTGAACACCGGGGAGCTGTTTTTT
J: TRBJ2-4; D: -; V: TRBV6-5; size: -; CDR3: CASSSLGAAKNIQYF; DNA: TGTGCCAGCAGTTCCCTGGGGGCCGCCAAAAACATTCAGTACTTC